These 6 T cell receptor beta chains share one sample of origin, sequenced in a study of CD8+ T cells in alopecia areata. Obtained from alopecia areata patients were lesional scalp punch biopsies along with peripheral blood. Extraction and reverse transcription of RNA yielded cDNA as the sequencing template. The protocol was immunoSEQ multiplex PCR, while the TCRdb copy is restricted to in-frame clones and leaves out a portion. The table shows around 10,000 clones, with roughly three fifths occurring only once. The sequences come from skin, collected at week 0. The receptors here all came from a human donor with alopecia areata.

A remark on this clone: The likely explanation is a read error, given a far larger clone one base away. Other DNA sequences in the sample encode the same CDR3. The chain combines TRBV5-6 with TRBJ2-7, with TRBD1 matching over 9 bases. The CDR3 extends over 16 amino acids. Germline-derived CDR1 and CDR2 are SGHDT and YYEEEE. The V segment lost 4 bases and the J segment 4 bases; nucleotides outside the gene matches: 12. CDR3: CASSEGGTGMIYEQYF. In DNA form, the CDR3 reads TGTGCCAGCAGCGAGGGGGGGACAGGGATGATTTACGAGCAGTACTTC.

This clone was seen only a few times. This sequence joins TRBV10-1 and TRBJ2-7, with TRBD2 matching over 10 bases. The CDR3 extends over 15 amino acids. Germline assignment: CDR1 WNHNN and CDR2 SYGVQD (reference sequence). Unmatched junction bases numbered 9, after V lost 3 bases and J lost 7 bases. CDR3 coding DNA: TGCGCCAGCAGTGACCGGACTAGCGGCGCCCAAGAGCAGTACTTC. It yields the protein CASSDRTSGAQEQYF.

The chain has TRBV7-9 and TRBJ2-5; a weak D match, TRBD2 (7 bases). This CDR3 contains 16 residues. Germline loops: CDR1 SEHNR, CDR2 FQNEAQ (reference sequence). V lost 5 bases, J lost 5 bases, and 21 bases lay in between. The CDR3 DNA reads TGTGCCAGCAGCCCCAGGGGTGTGGCGGGAGAGGAGACCCAGTACTTC. Residues: CASSPRGVAGEETQYF.

The table lists this clone with a few counts. This chain connects TRBV5-5 to TRBJ2-5; D is perhaps TRBD2 (6 bases). The V gene's germline CDR1 is SGHKS and CDR2 YYEKEE (reference sequence). The CDR3 length is 18 residues. V shed 0 bases and J shed 0 bases, with 18 bases lying between them. The CDR3 spells CASSLVGVPSAYQETQYF. The CDR3 region has the DNA TGTGCCAGCAGCTTGGTGGGTGTGCCTAGCGCTTACCAAGAGACCCAGTACTTC.

CDR3 sequence reads: CASSLHKGTDTQYF. The CDR3 nucleotides read TGTGCCAGCAGTCTCCACAAGGGCACAGATACGCAGTATTTT. J is TRBJ2-3 and V is TRBV27, with unresolved D. V lost 5 bases to trimming and J lost 1 base, with 10 bases between them. Germline V gene lookup returns CDR1 MNHEY and CDR2 SMNVEV (reference sequence). The CDR3 runs 14 residues.

This clone was detected once. The V and J genes are TRBV27 and TRBJ2-2, with no clear D. V was pared by 8 bases and J by 4 bases, with 11 bases between. Germline loops: CDR1 MNHEY, CDR2 SMNVEV (reference sequence). The CDR3 runs 13 residues. The CDR3 here is CASCSYGTGELFF. The CDR3 bases are TGTGCCAGCTGTTCCTACGGCACCGGGGAGCTGTTTTTT.